This T cell receptor beta chain came from a study of memory CD4+ T cells and cytomegalovirus serostatus. Study-wide background: This sample comes from healthy Belgian adults, fewer than ten CMV seropositive, about 23 seronegative. General study findings and limits: Each of fewer than 80 CMV-associated TCRbeta sequences occurred in one to five individuals. The CMV-associated TCR signature appears largely within the CD4+ memory repertoire.

Comment on this clone: What it recognizes is unknown.

Original processing notes: Out-of-frame sequences were removed, leaving roughly 2,200,000 distinct TCRbeta sequences. Clones were read by immunoSEQ multiplex PCR, and TCRdb kept only the in-frame ones, dropping some. The V and J calls and clone size were taken over from that table, and D and trimming were inferred from the DNA. The table shows over 65,000 clones, with about 85% occurring only once. This CDR3 contains 16 residues. Germline V gene sequence: CDR1 SGDLS, CDR2 YYNGEE. V was shortened by 3 bases and J by 0 bases, with 13 bases between the two germline ends. The sort gate was single viable CD3+CD4+CD8-CD45RO+ cells for memory CD4+ T cells.

The sequenced sample was memory CD4+ T cells from blood. The J gene is TRBJ2-1, the V gene TRBV9, with D unclear. This receptor was obtained from an adult in good health and CMV-seronegative. CDR3 coding DNA: TGTGCCAGCAGCGCCCGGGCACGTAGCTCCTACAATGAGCAGTTCTTC. Translation: CASSARARSSYNEQFF.